The 9 T cell receptor beta chains listed next were all sequenced from one sample in a study of T cells in pancreatic ductal adenocarcinoma. The method was immunoSEQ multiplex PCR; TCRdb's version includes in-frame clones alone and lacks a portion of them. Of around 94,000 clones in the sample, 90% to 95% were seen once. The selected patients with pancreatic ductal adenocarcinoma had surgery but no neoadjuvant therapy. Sequences were obtained from PBMCs. The source is a human donor with pancreatic ductal adenocarcinoma.

This clone was observed a handful of times. DNA for the CDR3: TGCGCCAGCAGCTGGAACGGACAGGGACAAAAACTGTTTTTT. Encoded protein: CASSWNGQGQKLFF. The rearrangement links TRBV5-1 to TRBJ1-4, with 8 bases identical to TRBD1. The V gene end was trimmed by 3 bases and the J gene end by 9 bases; junction bases not matched to a gene: 7. The CDR3 has 14 amino acids. Germline V CDR1 and CDR2: SGHRS, YFSETQ. Together with reference TRBV5-1 and TRBJ1-4, the CDR3 gives the full variable domain: KAGVTQTPRYLIKTRGQQVTLSCSPISGHRSVSWYQQTPGQGLQFLFEYFSETQRNKGNFPGRFSGRQFSNSRSEMNVSTLELGDSALYLCASSWNGQGQKLFFGSGTQLSVL.

This rearrangement joins TRBV29-1 to TRBJ2-7; D unclear. V was shortened by 3 bases and J by 0 bases, with 6 bases between the two germline ends. The CDR3 contains 12 residues. CDR1 and CDR2 from the germline V gene are SQVTM and ANQGSEA. The CDR3: CSVEGSSYEQYF. CDR3 bases: TGCAGCGTTGAGGGCAGCTCCTACGAGCAGTACTTC.

This chain links TRBV7-7 with TRBJ2-3; D perhaps matches TRBD2 (5 bases). Looked up from germline, CDR1 is SSHAT and CDR2 is FNYEAQ (reference sequence). The CDR3 contains 14 residues. This CDR3 is CASAYGVGADTQYF. The DNA of the CDR3 is TGTGCTAGCGCCTACGGGGTGGGAGCAGATACGCAGTATTTT.

J is TRBJ2-7 and V is TRBV28; maybe TRBD1 (6 bases). The germline V gene has CDR1 MDHEN and CDR2 SYDVKM. The CDR3 consists of 12 residues. V gave up 5 bases and J gave up 3 bases, with 8 bases separating them. The CDR3 DNA is TGTGCCAGCAGTACAGGGCACTACGAGCAGTACTTC. Its protein product is CASSTGHYEQYF. The full variable domain, its missing parts supplied by reference TRBV28 and TRBJ2-7, is DVKVTQSSRYLVKRTGEKVFLECVQDMDHENMFWYRQDPGLGLRLIYFSYDVKMKEKGDIPEGYSVSREKKERFSLILESASTNQTSMYLCASSTGHYEQYFGPGTRLTVT.

The CDR3 spells CASSPSTDANYGYTF. DNA of the CDR3: TGTGCCAGCTCACCTTCGACAGACGCTAACTATGGCTACACCTTC. The chain carries TRBV18 and TRBJ1-2; D is perhaps TRBD1 (5 bases). This CDR3 has 15 residues. Germline lookup yields CDR1 KGHSH and CDR2 LQKENI. The V end was cut by 3 bases, the J end by 0 bases, with 11 bases between.

This chain connects TRBV27 to TRBJ2-2; D not resolved. The V gene lost 3 bases and the J gene lost 8 bases, with 7 bases spanning the gap. Germline CDR1 is MNHEY and CDR2 is SMNVEV (reference sequence). CDR3 length: 12 residues. The chain's CDR3 is CASSFLLGELFF. CDR3 coding DNA: TGTGCCAGCAGTTTTCTCCTGGGGGAGCTGTTTTTT.

As concerns this clone: This sample includes further DNA sequences coding for the same CDR3. This rearrangement joins TRBV18 to TRBJ2-7; D not resolved. Trimming removed 3 bases from V and 0 bases from J, with 6 bases in between. Germline V gene sequence: CDR1 KGHSH, CDR2 LQKENI. This CDR3 is built from 13 residues. The CDR3 loop reads CASSPPSSYEQYF. The DNA for the CDR3 is TGTGCCAGCTCACCCCCCAGCTCCTACGAGCAGTACTTC.

In this sample, this clone turned up once. This chain joins TRBV7-9 and TRBJ1-4; 12 bases line up with TRBD1. Looked up from germline, CDR1 is SEHNR and CDR2 is FQNEAQ (reference sequence). The junction had 5 bases not matched to a gene; V was cut back by 3 bases and J by 3 bases. The CDR3 loop spans 17 amino acids. The CDR3 bases are TGTGCCAGCAGCTTCGGGACAGGGGGCGTACCTAATGAAAAACTGTTTTTT. Translated: CASSFGTGGVPNEKLFF.

This rearrangement joins TRBV2 to TRBJ1-1; D remains unclear. CDR1 and CDR2 from the germline V gene are SNHLY and FYNNEI. Trimming pared 5 bases from V and 2 bases from J, leaving 12 bases between. CDR3 size: 14 residues. CDR3 region: CASSWAPINTEAFF. In DNA, the CDR3 is TGTGCCAGCAGTTGGGCACCAATTAACACTGAAGCTTTCTTT.